The 19 T cell receptor beta chains reported below all come from one sample, sequenced in a study of blood T cell repertoires in COVID-19. The method was immunoSEQ multiplex PCR; TCRdb's version includes in-frame clones alone and lacks a portion of them. The sample shows around 210,000 clones, around four fifths of them seen only once. Sequencing input: peripheral blood. Receptors originate from a man in his 60s with COVID-19, enrolled during active disease.

The genes are TRBV27 and TRBJ1-5; D gene uncertain. Germline assignment: CDR1 MNHEY and CDR2 SMNVEV (reference sequence). This CDR3 comprises 14 residues. V was pared by 3 bases and J by 2 bases, with 8 bases between. The CDR3 DNA reads as TGTGCCAGCAGTTTTCGCGCTGGCAATCAGCCCCAGCATTTT. Translating it yields CASSFRAGNQPQHF.

The J gene is TRBJ1-2, the V gene TRBV2, with D perhaps matching TRBD1 (6 bases). Trimming left V 1 base short and J 8 bases short, with 11 bases between. This CDR3 contains 13 residues. Germline lookup yields CDR1 SNHLY and CDR2 FYNNEI. CDR3 coding DNA: TGTGCCAGCAGTGAAGAGGGGGTATGGGGCTACACCTTC. The encoded protein is CASSEEGVWGYTF.

This chain uses TRBV27 with TRBJ1-1, with TRBD1 matching 8 bases. J lost 3 bases, V lost 5 bases, and 8 bases had no gene match. CDR3 length: 15 residues. Germline values: CDR1 MNHEY, CDR2 SMNVEV (reference sequence). The CDR3 reads CASSGLQGADTEAFF. CDR3 nucleotide sequence: TGTGCCAGCAGTGGACTTCAGGGGGCCGACACTGAAGCTTTCTTT.

The chain recombines TRBV5-1 with TRBJ2-5; D remains unclear. CDR1 is SGHRS, CDR2 YFSETQ, per germline. The CDR3 covers 12 residues. V was shortened by 4 bases and J by 0 bases, with 4 bases between the two germline ends. The CDR3 loop is CASSVDQETQYF. The CDR3 DNA reads TGCGCCAGCAGCGTCGACCAAGAGACCCAGTACTTC.

The rearrangement links TRBV4-1 to TRBJ1-6; the D gene is possibly TRBD1 (5 bases). The V gene's germline CDR1 is MGHRA and CDR2 YSYEKL. The V end was cut by 0 bases, the J end by 0 bases, with 9 bases between. The CDR3 totals 17 residues. The chain's CDR3 is CASSQDRGGSYNSPLHF. The CDR3 DNA reads as TGCGCCAGCAGCCAAGATAGGGGAGGCTCCTATAATTCACCCCTCCACTTT.

This rearrangement joins TRBV9 to TRBJ2-2; 15 positions match TRBD2. Germline-derived CDR1 and CDR2 are SGDLS and YYNGEE. CDR3 length: 16 residues. J was trimmed by 7 bases and V by 3 bases; bases with no gene match: 4. The CDR3 is CASSAWTSGRDGELFF. DNA for the CDR3: TGTGCCAGCAGCGCATGGACTAGCGGGAGGGACGGGGAGCTGTTTTTT.

The CDR3 region has the DNA TGCGCCAGCAGCTTGGTGGGACCAGGGGGTGGCTACACCTTC. Translated: CASSLVGPGGGYTF. The genes are TRBV5-1 and TRBJ1-2, with 7 bases fitting TRBD1. Germline V gene lookup returns CDR1 SGHRS and CDR2 YFSETQ. CDR3 length: 14 residues. Germline trimming cut 0 bases from V and 7 bases from J; bases unmatched to any gene: 6.

J is TRBJ1-1 and V is TRBV7-3; D is possibly TRBD1 (5 bases). Trimming removed 2 bases at V and 0 bases at J, with 7 bases between. The CDR3 contains 14 residues. Germline V CDR1 and CDR2: SGHTA, FQGTGA. CDR3 amino acids: CASSLAGMNTEAFF. In DNA form, the CDR3 reads TGTGCCAGCAGCTTAGCAGGGATGAACACTGAAGCTTTCTTT.

Only one count was recorded for this clone. J is TRBJ2-3 and V is TRBV19, with D unclear. Trimming pared 4 bases from V and 6 bases from J, leaving 8 bases between. Germline CDR1 is LNHDA and CDR2 is SQIVND (reference sequence). This CDR3 contains 12 residues. The CDR3 DNA follows: TGTGCCAGTAGTAAGCTAACGGATACGCAGTATTTT. Protein product: CASSKLTDTQYF. Variable domain in full (rest from reference TRBV19 and TRBJ2-3): DGGITQSPKYLFRKEGQNVTLSCEQNLNHDAMYWYRQDPGQGLRLIYYSQIVNDFQKGDIAEGYSVSREKKESFPLTVTSAQKNPTAFYLCASSKLTDTQYFGPGTRLTVL.

V usage is TRBV14 and J usage is TRBJ1-2; no reliable D call. V shed 1 base and J shed 4 bases, with 10 bases lying between them. The CDR3 runs to 14 residues. Per the germline V gene, CDR1 is SGHDN and CDR2 is FVKESK. The CDR3, as DNA: TGTGCCAGCAGCCAAGGAGGGCAGGCCTATGGCTACACCTTC. Amino acid sequence: CASSQGGQAYGYTF.

The V call is TRBV6-5, the J call TRBJ1-1; the D gene is possibly TRBD1 (6 bases). The CDR3 is 14 amino acids. Deletions cut 6 bases from V and 4 bases from J, with 15 bases between. Per germline, CDR1 MNHEY and CDR2 SVGAGI. The CDR3 sequence: CASRPQGSSTEAFF. As DNA, the CDR3 is TGTGCCAGCAGGCCACAGGGTTCAAGCACTGAAGCTTTCTTT.

The chain is built from TRBV9 and TRBJ1-2, with unresolved D. The CDR3 is 14 amino acids. V shed 3 bases and J shed 7 bases, with 16 bases lying between them. In germline, CDR1 is SGDLS, CDR2 YYNGEE. The chain's CDR3 is CASSAGDVLAGYTF. CDR3 nucleotide sequence: TGTGCCAGCAGCGCCGGGGATGTGCTGGCTGGCTACACCTTC.

The chain uses TRBV4-3 and TRBJ1-5, with TRBD1 matching 12 bases. This CDR3 is built from 15 residues. The germline gives CDR1 LGHNA, CDR2 YSLEER. V was clipped by 4 bases and J by 6 bases; unmatched bases: 4. This CDR3 is CASSPGTGGSQPQHF. The CDR3 coding sequence is TGCGCCAGCAGCCCTGGGACAGGGGGCAGTCAGCCCCAGCATTTT.

This chain uses TRBV12-5 with TRBJ2-2, with D perhaps matching TRBD1 (6 bases). The germline gives CDR1 LGHNT, CDR2 FRNRAP. The V end lost 6 bases, the J end lost 0 bases, and 14 bases lay between the germline ends. This CDR3 is 16 amino acids long. This CDR3 is CASGSGQNANTGELFF. DNA of the CDR3: TGTGCTAGTGGATCAGGACAGAACGCGAACACCGGGGAGCTGTTTTTT.

This chain connects TRBV12-5 to TRBJ1-2, with 7 nucleotides matching TRBD1. The V segment lost 1 base and the J segment 8 bases; nucleotides outside the gene matches: 7. This CDR3 contains 14 residues. Germline CDR1 is LGHNT and CDR2 is FRNRAP. As DNA, the CDR3 is TGTGCTAGTGGTTTGGACAGGGGAGTAGGAGGCTACACCTTC. As protein: CASGLDRGVGGYTF.

This clone was seen more than once but under ten times. This chain joins TRBV7-2 and TRBJ1-6, with a weak D call TRBD1 (6 bases). The CDR3 has 15 amino acids. Germline V gene lookup returns CDR1 SGHTA and CDR2 FQGNSA. Trimming removed 3 bases at V and 2 bases at J, with 8 bases between. The CDR3 here is CASSFTGPYNSPLHF. The CDR3 DNA reads TGTGCCAGCAGCTTTACAGGGCCCTATAATTCACCCCTCCACTTT.

This clone was counted a single time. The genes are TRBV18 and TRBJ2-7; TRBD2 agrees at 9 bases. This CDR3 is built from 14 residues. Germline V CDR1 and CDR2: KGHSH, LQKENI. V lost 0 bases and J lost 9; bases outside the gene matches: 6. The CDR3 DNA reads as TGTGCCAGCTCACCACCGTGGCGGGAGGGTGGGCAGTACTTC. This codes for CASSPPWREGGQYF.

This chain joins TRBV6-1 and TRBJ1-6; D not certain. The CDR3 extends over 15 amino acids. Trimming cost V 1 base and J 8 bases, with 12 bases left between them. Germline values: CDR1 MNHNS, CDR2 SASEGT. CDR3 protein: CASSEVKAGYSPLHF. CDR3 DNA: TGTGCCAGCAGTGAAGTCAAGGCGGGGTATTCACCCCTCCACTTT.

The V gene is TRBV14, the J gene TRBJ1-2, with a possible D match to TRBD1 (5 bases). The CDR3 contains 14 residues. Trimming took off 3 bases at V and 5 bases at J, with 13 bases between the two ends. Germline CDR1 and CDR2: SGHDN and FVKESK. The chain's CDR3 is CASSQGGALYGYTF. CDR3 sequence (DNA): TGTGCCAGCAGCCAGGGAGGGGCGCTGTATGGCTACACCTTC. The entire variable domain, with the rest obtained from reference TRBV14 and TRBJ1-2, is as follows: EAGVTQFPSHSVIEKGQTVTLRCDPISGHDNLYWYRRVMGKEIKFLLHFVKESKQDESGMPNNRFLAERTGGTYSTLKVQPAELEDSGVYFCASSQGGALYGYTFGSGTRLTVV.